This entry lists 16 T cell receptor beta chains sequenced from one sample in a study of cytomegalovirus exposure and HLA in healthy donors (dated by TCRdb to about 2017). To prepare the library, the immunoSEQ multiplex PCR assay was applied. For the multiplex PCR, a mixture combining 60 forward primers for TCR Vbeta segments and 13 reverse primers for TCR Jbeta segments was used. Imported from immuneACCESS, the table was reduced by TCRdb to in-frame sequences with V and J called. These copies leave out some clones; in studies compared against another copy, an unresolved V gene accounts for under half, and the cause of the remainder is not known. The sample profile shows 100,000 to 150,000 clones; roughly 69% of them were found once. 8.2% of the sample lies in the top ten. Material for sequencing was PBMCs. These TCRs come from a woman between 35 and 50 years old in good health and CMV-seropositive.

The CDR3 sequence: CASSFLGTGEQYF. DNA of the CDR3: TGCGCCAGCAGCTTCCTCGGGACAGGAGAGCAGTACTTC. The chain couples TRBV5-1 to TRBJ2-7, with 8 bases identical to TRBD1. With 2 bases clipped from V and 7 bases from J, the junction kept 5 bases outside the gene matches. The CDR3 is 13 amino acids. Germline V gene lookup returns CDR1 SGHRS and CDR2 YFSETQ.

The V and J genes are TRBV9 and TRBJ1-4, with no clear D. V shed 1 base and J shed 4 bases, with 11 bases lying between them. CDR3 length: 15 amino acids. Germline V lookup: CDR1 SGDLS, CDR2 YYNGEE. The CDR3 DNA sequence: TGTGCCAGCAGCGTAAGAACAGACTATAATGAAAAACTGTTTTTT. Its protein is CASSVRTDYNEKLFF.

This chain links TRBV7-9 with TRBJ1-1; possibly TRBD1 for D (5 bases). The CDR3 spans 13 residues. Per germline, CDR1 SEHNR and CDR2 FQNEAQ (reference sequence). V was cut by 2 bases and J by 1 base, with 5 bases left in between. The CDR3 nucleotides are TGTGCCAGCAGCTTACAGGGGAACACTGAAGCTTTCTTT. It translates to CASSLQGNTEAFF.

This clone was observed once. The V gene is TRBV2, the J gene TRBJ2-6, with D maybe TRBD1 (6 bases). The CDR3 spans 13 residues. V shed 9 bases and J shed 2 bases, with 8 bases lying between them. Germline V gene data show CDR1 as SNHLY and CDR2 as FYNNEI. CDR3 DNA: TGTGCCAGGGGGGCTACTGGGGCCAACGTCCTGACTTTC. It specifies CARGATGANVLTF.

The rearrangement uses TRBV15 and TRBJ1-2, with 7 bases lining up with TRBD1. This CDR3 has 14 residues. Germline V gene data show CDR1 as LNHNV and CDR2 as YYDKDF (reference sequence). V shed 0 bases and J 2 bases; nucleotides not matched to a gene: 0. For the CDR3, the DNA is TGTGCCACCAGCAGAGACAGGGGGAACTATGGCTACACCTTC. It translates to CATSRDRGNYGYTF.

The rearrangement joins TRBV2 to TRBJ1-2; 9 nucleotides match TRBD1. Germline CDR1 SNHLY, CDR2 FYNNEI. The CDR3 runs 14 residues. Trimming at V came to 7 bases and at J to 4 bases, leaving 7 bases not matched to a gene. CDR3 nucleotide sequence: TGTGCCAGCACCATCAGGGGACAGGGCTATGGCTACACCTTC. It translates to CASTIRGQGYGYTF.

The chain uses TRBV5-6 and TRBJ1-2; D ambiguous. Germline loops: CDR1 SGHDT, CDR2 YYEEEE. V was pared by 4 bases and J by 3 bases, with 10 bases between. This CDR3 region has 13 residues. The CDR3 protein is CASSTRIYYGYTF. CDR3 nucleotides: TGTGCCAGCAGCACCAGGATCTACTATGGCTACACCTTC.

This clone was observed once. The gene calls are TRBV5-4 and TRBJ2-7; TRBD1 agrees at 9 bases. The CDR3 is made up of 14 amino acids. Germline CDR1 and CDR2: SGHNT and YYREEE (reference sequence). Trimming removed 5 bases from V and 7 bases from J; junction bases left unmatched: 10. The CDR3: CASSSGTGFAEQYF. Here the CDR3 DNA reads TGTGCCAGCAGTTCCGGGACAGGGTTTGCGGAGCAGTACTTC.

The V and J genes are TRBV7-2 and TRBJ2-7; the D is unclear. The CDR3 has 12 residues. The germline CDR1 and CDR2 sequences are SGHTA and FQGNSA. Trimming removed 5 bases at V and 6 bases at J, with 11 bases between. CDR3 residues: CASSPDLFEQYF. The CDR3 nucleotides read TGTGCCAGCAGCCCCGACTTATTCGAGCAGTACTTC.

CDR3 sequence: CASSLRWEGGNQPQHF. CDR3 bases: TGTGCCAGCAGCCTGCGGTGGGAAGGGGGCAATCAGCCCCAGCATTTT. This chain joins TRBV5-6 and TRBJ1-5; TRBD1 is a possible D gene (5 bases). CDR3 length equals 16 residues. Trimming stripped 4 bases from V and 2 bases from J, with 16 bases between. CDR1 and CDR2 (germline): SGHDT, YYEEEE.

This clone has only a few counts. V usage is TRBV7-9 and J usage is TRBJ1-2; D is ambiguous. Per germline, CDR1 SEHNR and CDR2 FQNEAQ (reference sequence). The CDR3 totals 11 residues. V lost 1 base and J lost 8, with 5 bases in between. CDR3 in amino acids: CASSLERGYTF. The CDR3 DNA reads TGTGCCAGCAGCTTAGAACGGGGCTACACCTTC.

The chain couples TRBV6-1 to TRBJ2-1; D possibly corresponds to TRBD1 (5 bases). Germline V gene lookup returns CDR1 MNHNS and CDR2 SASEGT. This CDR3 comprises 15 residues. Trimming removed 2 bases from V and 2 bases from J, with 10 bases in between. As DNA, the CDR3 is TGTGCCAGCAGTGAAATAAGGGGCCCCTACAATGAGCAGTTCTTC. Its protein is CASSEIRGPYNEQFF.

The V and J genes are TRBV19 and TRBJ2-1, with TRBD2 identical over 7 bases. The V gene's germline CDR1 is LNHDA and CDR2 SQIVND (reference sequence). Unmatched junction bases numbered 1, after V lost 7 bases and J lost 7 bases. The CDR3 spans 11 residues. The CDR3 loop reads CASTGGNEQFF. In DNA, the CDR3 is TGTGCCAGTACCGGGGGGAATGAGCAGTTCTTC.

This clone was seen a single time. The chain links TRBV9 to TRBJ1-1; D remains unclear. The V end lost 0 bases, the J end lost 0 bases, and 12 bases lay between the germline ends. CDR1 SGDLS and CDR2 YYNGEE come from the germline V gene. CDR3 size: 16 residues. This CDR3 is CASSVGRSLMNTEAFF. CDR3 DNA sequence: TGTGCCAGCAGCGTAGGTCGGAGCCTCATGAACACTGAAGCTTTCTTT.

J is TRBJ2-7 and V is TRBV19; 8 nucleotides agree with TRBD2. CDR3 length equals 14 residues. The junction had 10 bases not matched to a gene; V was cut back by 6 bases and J by 6 bases. Germline CDR1 and CDR2: LNHDA and SQIVND (reference sequence). CDR3 bases: TGTGCCAGTAGCCCCAGGGGACTAGAGGGCGAGCAGTACTTC. Amino acids: CASSPRGLEGEQYF.

This clone was recorded once. The chain is built from TRBV5-4 and TRBJ2-7, with 7 bases fitting TRBD1. V shed 4 bases, J shed 2 bases, and the junction held 9 bases outside the gene matches. Germline CDR1 reads SGHNT; CDR2 reads YYREEE (reference sequence). CDR3 size: 15 residues. DNA of the CDR3: TGTGCCAGCAGCCTAGAAGAACAGGGGCCCTACGAGCAGTACTTC. This sequence encodes CASSLEEQGPYEQYF.